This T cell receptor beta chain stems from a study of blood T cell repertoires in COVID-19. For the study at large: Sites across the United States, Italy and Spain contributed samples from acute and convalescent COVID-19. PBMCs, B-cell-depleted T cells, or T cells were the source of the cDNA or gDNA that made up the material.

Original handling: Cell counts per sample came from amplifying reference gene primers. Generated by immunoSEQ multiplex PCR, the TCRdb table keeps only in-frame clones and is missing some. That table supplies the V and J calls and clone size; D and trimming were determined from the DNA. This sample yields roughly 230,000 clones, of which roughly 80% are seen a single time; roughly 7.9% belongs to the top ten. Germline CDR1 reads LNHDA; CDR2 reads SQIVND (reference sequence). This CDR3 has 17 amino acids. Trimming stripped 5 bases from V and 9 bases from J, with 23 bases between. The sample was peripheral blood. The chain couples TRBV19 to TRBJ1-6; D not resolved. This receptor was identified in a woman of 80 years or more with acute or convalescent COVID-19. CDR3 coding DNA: TGTGCCAGTAGTTTGTGGACTCGCCCGGGATCGAGTTCACCCCTCCACTTT. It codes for CASSLWTRPGSSSPLHF.